This T cell receptor (beta chain) was captured by sequencing in a study of breast tumors, draining lymph nodes, adjacent tissues. Study outcomes and limitations: Data fit most tumor T cells coming from lymph node, expanding in tumor. The lymph node origin of tumor T cells was framed as consistent with a hypothesis, not demonstrated. Compared with basal-like, luminal-like tumors shared significantly more repertoire with nontumor tissue.

Samples came from axillary lymph nodes draining the breast cancer. On this clonotype: Its antigen is undetermined. A much larger clone differs from this one at a single base, so this may be a read error.

The CDR3 length is 15 residues. Germline V lookup: CDR1 DFQATT, CDR2 SNEGSKA (reference sequence). TCRdb fed the multiplex PCR reads into MiXCR, producing one record per CDR3 protein. The repertoire holds 200,000 or so distinct CDR3 sequences, roughly 31% seen once, with 4.3% in the top ten. This sequence joins TRBV20-1 and TRBJ1-3; possible D gene TRBD1, 5 bases. This clonotype was obtained from a female donor with breast cancer. Some clones in this sample may be carry-over from other donors' samples. Sequenced sample: axillary lymph node tissue. The CDR3 reads CSARVLRDSANTIYF. CDR3 in DNA: TGCAGTGCTAGAGTTCTGAGGGACTCTGCAAACACCATATATTTT.